Below, 32 T cell receptor beta chains from the same sample are listed, as sequenced in a study of T cells in Graves' hyperthyroidism and ophthalmopathy. TCR beta CDR3 regions were amplified from RNA. In the first-round RT-PCR of the TCR CDR3, the HTBI primer set was used. One entry per CDR3 protein results from TCRdb running MiXCR on the multiplex PCR reads. Found here are over 450,000 distinct CDR3 sequences, around 15% of them singletons; the top ten hold less than 20%. Sequencing input: blood. Every receptor here comes from a young woman with Graves' hyperthyroidism.

This clonotype was found many times. The V and J genes are TRBV3-1 and TRBJ1-5, with D hard to call. V lost 3 bases and J 2 bases, leaving 8 bases between the germline ends. The CDR3 is made up of 14 amino acids. Germline CDR1 LGHDT, CDR2 YNNKEL (reference sequence). The CDR3 DNA follows: TGTGCCAGCAGCCATACTGCCGGCAATCAGCCCCAGCATTTT. It specifies CASSHTAGNQPQHF.

The chain recombines TRBV10-1 with TRBJ1-2; D gene uncertain. This CDR3 is 17 amino acids long. Trimming pared 3 bases from V and 3 bases from J, leaving 20 bases between. The germline V gene encodes CDR1 WNHNN and CDR2 SYGVQD (reference sequence). The CDR3 bases are TGCGCCAGCAGTGAAGGAAGGGAGGGAAGCTCCCACTATGGCTACACCTTC. Amino acids: CASSEGREGSSHYGYTF.

At least ten counts were recorded for this clonotype. The J gene is TRBJ1-2, the V gene TRBV6-5, with 7 bases fitting TRBD1. Trimming removed 2 bases from V and 7 bases from J; junction bases left unmatched: 7. CDR3 size: 14 residues. Germline CDR1 is MNHEY and CDR2 is SVGAGI. DNA of the CDR3: TGTGCCAGCAGTTACGGGACAGCGCCGAGTGGCTACACCTTC. This sequence encodes CASSYGTAPSGYTF.

As regards this clonotype: This may come from a read error, since a much larger clone is one base off. The chain uses TRBV10-3 and TRBJ2-1; D gene uncertain. Deletions cut 5 bases from V and 9 bases from J, with 14 bases between. CDR1 and CDR2 (germline): ENHRY, SYGVKD. The CDR3 is 13 amino acids. CDR3 sequence reads: CAISYVDLGEQFF. The CDR3 DNA follows: TGTGCCATCAGTTATGTGGACCTGGGTGAGCAGTTCTTC.

The V gene is TRBV29-1, the J gene TRBJ2-1; D is unresolved. V lost 5 bases, J lost 8 bases, and 4 bases lay in between. CDR1 is SQVTM and CDR2 is ANQGSEA in the germline V gene. This CDR3 comprises 9 residues. The CDR3 nucleotides read TGCAGCGTTAGCGATGAGCAGTTCTTC. Translation: CSVSDEQFF.

J is TRBJ2-2 and V is TRBV6-1; possible D gene TRBD2, 6 bases. Trimming shortened V by 6 bases and J by 2 bases, and 16 bases separated the two germline ends. Germline CDR1 reads MNHNS; CDR2 reads SASEGT. The CDR3 extends over 16 amino acids. As DNA, the CDR3 is TGTGCCAGCAGCTTTGGTCCGGACTACAACACCGGGGAGCTGTTTTTT. Its protein product is CASSFGPDYNTGELFF.

This clonotype was recorded a few times. V is TRBV6-9 and J is TRBJ1-1; weak D call: TRBD1 (6 bases). There are 15 residues in the CDR3. V was trimmed by 3 bases and J by 0 bases, leaving 11 bases between them. The V gene's germline CDR1 is MNHGY and CDR2 SVAAGI. CDR3 sequence reads: CASSYLQGLNTEAFF. CDR3 DNA sequence: TGTGCCAGCAGTTACTTACAGGGACTGAACACTGAAGCTTTCTTT.

This clonotype has ten or more counts. The chain couples TRBV7-6 to TRBJ2-1; 7 positions agree with TRBD2. This CDR3 spans 16 amino acids. CDR1 and CDR2 from the germline V gene are SGHVS and FNYEAQ. The junction had 12 bases not matched to a gene; V was cut back by 6 bases and J by 4 bases. The CDR3 bases are TGTGCCAGCAGAAAGTCGACTAGCCCCCTGTACAATGAGCAGTTCTTC. Translated: CASRKSTSPLYNEQFF.

The chain uses TRBV10-2 and TRBJ1-1; 12 bases line up with TRBD1. Per the germline V gene, CDR1 is WSHSY and CDR2 is SAAADI. The CDR3 sequence is 17 residues long. With 8 bases clipped from V and 4 bases from J, the junction kept 14 bases outside the gene matches. For the CDR3, the DNA is TGCGCCAGCCCTAGACCGGGACAGGGGGCGTTGAGCACTGAAGCTTTCTTT. Its translation: CASPRPGQGALSTEAFF.

This clonotype was recorded a few times. V and J are TRBV5-1 and TRBJ1-6; D not certain. This CDR3 spans 13 amino acids. The germline V gene has CDR1 SGHRS and CDR2 YFSETQ. Trimming stripped 0 bases from V and 9 bases from J, with 7 bases between. Written as DNA, the CDR3 is TGCGCCAGCAGCTTGGGTGGGAGTTCACCCCTCCACTTT. Translated, it gives CASSLGGSSPLHF.

This clonotype was seen repeatedly, ten times or more. The chain couples TRBV6-1 to TRBJ2-5, with D possibly being TRBD1 (5 bases). Germline CDR1 is MNHNS and CDR2 is SASEGT. The CDR3 length is 12 residues. V lost 7 bases, J lost 6 bases, and 12 bases lay in between. The CDR3 loop reads CASIGQGKTQYF. CDR3 nucleotides: TGTGCCAGCATTGGGCAGGGAAAGACCCAGTACTTC.

This clonotype appeared many times. J is TRBJ1-1 and V is TRBV9, with D tentatively TRBD1 (5 bases). V was cut by 2 bases and J by 1 base, with 9 bases left in between. The CDR3 runs to 14 residues. Germline V lookup: CDR1 SGDLS, CDR2 YYNGEE. In nucleotides, the CDR3 is TGTGCCAGCAGCGTCACCGGGGGGAACACTGAAGCTTTCTTT. Its translation is CASSVTGGNTEAFF.

This clonotype was counted many times. The chain uses TRBV19 and TRBJ2-3; D might be TRBD1 (5 bases). Germline CDR1 is LNHDA and CDR2 is SQIVND (reference sequence). The CDR3 has 14 residues. V was clipped by 6 bases and J by 3 bases, with 13 bases between them. In DNA form, the CDR3 reads TGTGCCAGTAGAAGGGGCAGGTCGACAGATACGCAGTATTTT. Encoded protein: CASRRGRSTDTQYF. Full variable domain (rest looked up from reference TRBV19 and TRBJ2-3): DGGITQSPKYLFRKEGQNVTLSCEQNLNHDAMYWYRQDPGQGLRLIYYSQIVNDFQKGDIAEGYSVSREKKESFPLTVTSAQKNPTAFYLCASRRGRSTDTQYFGPGTRLTVL.

In its sample, this clonotype was seen a few times. This chain links TRBV5-1 with TRBJ2-3, with a tentative D call TRBD1 (6 bases). The length of the CDR3 is 16 residues. The germline V gene encodes CDR1 SGHRS and CDR2 YFSETQ. Trimming took off 7 bases at V and 0 bases at J, with 18 bases between the two ends. The CDR3 DNA is TGCGCCAGCGGTTACCGGGACACAGCTAGCACAGATACGCAGTATTTT. Protein product: CASGYRDTASTDTQYF. The whole variable domain, filled in from reference TRBV5-1 and TRBJ2-3, reads KAGVTQTPRYLIKTRGQQVTLSCSPISGHRSVSWYQQTPGQGLQFLFEYFSETQRNKGNFPGRFSGRQFSNSRSEMNVSTLELGDSALYLCASGYRDTASTDTQYFGPGTRLTVL.

The V gene is TRBV19, the J gene TRBJ2-1; 8 bases agree with TRBD2. From germline, CDR1 is LNHDA and CDR2 SQIVND (reference sequence). V gave up 3 bases and J gave up 2 bases; unmatched junction bases: 12. The length of the CDR3 is 18 residues. Here the CDR3 DNA reads TGTGCCAGTAGTATGCCGCTTGGAGCGGGAGTTACCTACAATGAGCAGTTCTTC. It translates to CASSMPLGAGVTYNEQFF.

In this sample, this clonotype turned up a few times. An end of the junction does not agree with germline; a read error may underlie this. The genes are TRBV12-3 or TRBV12-4 and TRBJ2-7, with TRBD1 matching over 10 bases. This CDR3 has 15 amino acids. In nucleotides, the CDR3 is TGTGCCGGCAGCACCCGGGACAGGGGACTCTACGAGCAGTACTTC. This codes for CAGSTRDRGLYEQYF.

This clonotype was seen ten or more times. The chain recombines TRBV24-1 with TRBJ1-6, with TRBD1 identical over 11 bases. The CDR3 consists of 18 residues. Unmatched junction bases numbered 4, after V lost 4 bases and J lost 0 bases. Per the germline V gene, CDR1 is KGHDR and CDR2 is SFDVKD. CDR3 DNA: TGTGCCACCAGTGACAGGGACAGGGGGAACTCCTATAATTCACCCCTCCACTTT. The encoded protein is CATSDRDRGNSYNSPLHF.

This clonotype was observed at least ten times. This chain joins TRBV20-1 and TRBJ1-1; the D gene is possibly TRBD1 (5 bases). Germline values: CDR1 DFQATT, CDR2 SNEGSKA (reference sequence). This CDR3 comprises 14 residues. Trimming stripped 0 bases from V and 6 bases from J, with 14 bases between. CDR3 sequence reads: CSARDSRGSAEAFF. CDR3 in DNA: TGCAGTGCTAGAGATAGTAGGGGATCGGCTGAAGCTTTCTTT.

The gene calls are TRBV27 and TRBJ1-2; tentatively, D is TRBD1 (6 bases). CDR3 size: 15 residues. V was cut by 6 bases and J by 1 base, with 15 bases left in between. Looked up from germline, CDR1 is MNHEY and CDR2 is SMNVEV (reference sequence). The CDR3 DNA reads as TGTGCCAGCAGGGGGTCGACAGGTGATAACTATGGCTACACCTTC. Translation: CASRGSTGDNYGYTF.

This clonotype was recorded a few times. V and J are TRBV29-1 and TRBJ2-1; perhaps TRBD2 as D (6 bases). CDR1 is SQVTM and CDR2 is ANQGSEA in the germline V gene. The CDR3 extends over 15 amino acids. The germline V and J ends were trimmed by 7 bases and 4 bases, with 20 bases remaining between them. CDR3 bases: TGCAGCGGCACTCTAGTTAGCGGAGTTTACAATGAGCAGTTCTTC. Protein: CSGTLVSGVYNEQFF.

This sequence joins TRBV11-2 and TRBJ2-7; possible D gene TRBD2, 5 bases. The length of the CDR3 is 13 residues. The germline V and J ends were trimmed by 1 base and 2 bases, with 6 bases remaining between them. Germline values: CDR1 SGHAT, CDR2 FQNNGV. The CDR3 sequence is CASSLGGPYEQYV. The CDR3, as DNA: TGTGCCAGCAGCTTAGGAGGGCCCTACGAGCAGTACGTC.

At least ten counts were recorded for this clonotype. The chain carries TRBV24-1 and TRBJ2-2, with 7 nucleotides matching TRBD1. Germline trimming cut 5 bases from V and 5 bases from J; bases unmatched to any gene: 10. CDR1 and CDR2 (germline): KGHDR, SFDVKD. This CDR3 comprises 16 residues. CDR3 coding DNA: TGTGCCACCAGTGGGCGAGACAGGGTTGTTACCGGGGAGCTGTTTTTT. This translates into CATSGRDRVVTGELFF.

This clonotype was seen only a few times. The CDR3 is CSAAGTGEDGYTF. The CDR3 coding sequence is TGCAGTGCTGCCGGGACAGGGGAGGATGGCTACACCTTC. The V call is TRBV20-1, the J call TRBJ1-2, with 10 positions matching TRBD1. The J segment lost 6 bases and the V segment lost 5 bases, leaving 6 bases of the junction unmatched. The CDR3 is 13 amino acids. The V gene's germline CDR1 is DFQATT and CDR2 SNEGSKA (reference sequence).

This clonotype appeared many times. This chain links TRBV13 with TRBJ2-7; 9 nucleotides line up with TRBD1. J lost 6 bases, V lost 5 bases, and 17 bases had no gene match. Germline V gene data show CDR1 as PRHDT and CDR2 as FYEKMQ (reference sequence). CDR3 size: 17 residues. The CDR3 coding sequence is TGTGCCAGCAGCCCGGGGGACAGGGTCGTCCCTGCGGCCGAGCAGTACTTC. Residues: CASSPGDRVVPAAEQYF.

This clonotype was seen ten or more times. This chain connects TRBV6-6 to TRBJ2-3, with unresolved D. This CDR3 is built from 17 residues. Germline V lookup: CDR1 MNHNY, CDR2 SVGAGI (reference sequence). Deletions cut 2 bases from V and 4 bases from J, with 19 bases between. CDR3 sequence reads: CASSYPFFRAQADTQYF. The CDR3 nucleotides read TGTGCCAGCAGTTACCCCTTCTTCCGGGCCCAGGCAGATACGCAGTATTTT.

Regarding this clonotype: This could be a read error, since a much larger clone is one nucleotide away. The chain recombines TRBV7-8 with TRBJ1-1, with D unclear. The CDR3 totals 15 residues. Trimming stripped 5 bases from V and 10 bases from J, with 23 bases between. Germline V lookup: CDR1 SGHVS, CDR2 FQNEAQ. Written as DNA, the CDR3 is TGTGCCAGCAGCCTGACCCGAACCTCGACAATAGTAGCTTTCTTT. Its translation is CASSLTRTSTIVAFF.

This clonotype was found many times. The chain joins TRBV20-1 to TRBJ2-7; D gene unclear. The length of the CDR3 is 11 residues. The germline V gene encodes CDR1 DFQATT and CDR2 SNEGSKA (reference sequence). With 3 bases removed from V and 2 bases from J, the gap between germline ends came to 5 bases. CDR3 in DNA: TGCAGTGCTAGGGGCCCCTACGAGCAGTACGTC. Residues: CSARGPYEQYV.

This clonotype was counted ten times or more. The chain recombines TRBV10-2 with TRBJ2-2; 13 nucleotides align to TRBD2. V lost 8 bases to trimming and J lost 6 bases; unmatched junction nucleotides: 9. The CDR3 covers 16 residues. Germline V gene lookup returns CDR1 WSHSY and CDR2 SAAADI. CDR3 in amino acids: CASEGLAGYLAGELFF. CDR3 nucleotide sequence: TGCGCCAGCGAGGGACTAGCGGGATATCTTGCCGGGGAGCTGTTTTTT.

The rearrangement uses TRBV7-9 and TRBJ1-2, with a tentative D call TRBD1 (5 bases). V was cut by 5 bases and J by 8 bases, with 24 bases left in between. Germline CDR1 is SEHNR and CDR2 is FQNEAQ (reference sequence). The CDR3 length is 16 residues. This CDR3 reads CASSTIYTGDAEGYTF. The CDR3, as DNA: TGTGCCAGCAGCACTATTTACACGGGGGATGCAGAAGGCTACACCTTC. The entire variable domain, with the rest obtained from reference TRBV7-9 and TRBJ1-2, is as follows: DTGVSQNPRHKITKRGQNVTFRCDPISEHNRLYWYRQTLGQGPEFLTYFQNEAQLEKSRLLSDRFSAERPKGSFSTLEIQRTEQGDSAMYLCASSTIYTGDAEGYTFGSGTRLTVV.

In regard to this clonotype: At one boundary the junction diverges from the germline segment, which might be a read error. The chain links TRBV19 to TRBJ1-1; D gene ambiguous. CDR3 size: 13 residues. Germline V gene data show CDR1 as LNHDA and CDR2 as SQIVND (reference sequence). In nucleotides, the CDR3 is TGTGCCAGTAGTATCTCGGATTACACTGAAGCTTCCTTT. Protein: CASSISDYTEASF.

This clonotype occurred many times. As DNA, the CDR3 is TGTGCCAGCAGCTTACGGGGACTAGCGGGAGTGTACGAGCAGTACGTC. Translation: CASSLRGLAGVYEQYV. The rearrangement uses TRBV7-3 and TRBJ2-7; 14 bases align to TRBD2. After removal of 2 bases from V and 4 bases from J, the junction contained 4 bases not matched to a gene. Germline values: CDR1 SGHTA, CDR2 FQGTGA. CDR3 size: 16 residues.

This rearrangement joins TRBV5-1 to TRBJ1-1, with D uncertain. The CDR3 is 14 residues long. Germline lookup yields CDR1 SGHRS and CDR2 YFSETQ. Trimming pared 5 bases from V and 0 bases from J, leaving 11 bases between. CDR3 residues: CASRKRDLNTEAFF. DNA of the CDR3: TGCGCCAGCAGGAAGAGAGATTTGAACACTGAAGCTTTCTTT.